Included here is one T cell receptor (beta chain) sequence, with context. Its antigen remains undetermined. The input lacks base qualities; no much larger clone sits a single base away. The germline V gene supplies CDR1 SQVTM and CDR2 ANQGSEA. The CDR3 measures 11 amino acids from cysteine to phenylalanine. Only the CDR3 DNA is retained, 33 bases long and in frame from the first base. Deletion took 7 bases off V and 5 bases off J, with a span of 10 bases between the germline ends. TCR beta CDR3 regions were sequenced from DNA using the immunoSEQ Assay. Concerning the study's data processing: T cell density was computed as TCR beta template counts normalized to usable DNA estimated by amplifying housekeeping genes. Using the preseqR package, richness was estimated by extrapolating to 120,000 templates for tissue samples and 400,000 templates for PBMC samples. Clonality was defined as one minus Pielou's evenness. To identify tissue-enriched TCRs, differential abundance testing was run on productive amino-acid clonotypes with a minimum total count of 5 and an alpha of 0.1. Repertoire overlap between compartments was quantified with the Jaccard Index and Morisita Overlap Index. GLIPH grouped TCR beta CDR3s together with public tetramer-defined viral CDR3s, and a viral motif had to include at least three viral sequences and show V-gene enrichment. TCRdb took over this immuneACCESS table, retaining in-frame rearrangements with V and J assigned. Such tables are incomplete; in checked studies, under half of the missing clones stem from an unresolved V gene, and the remainder is unexplained. That table gives V, J and clone size, and the DNA gave D and trimming. The sample data list approximately 35,000 clones, and about 90% of these were observed just once. Roughly 2.1% of the sample comes from the top ten.

This entry is derived from a study of T cells in localized non-small cell lung cancer (dated by TCRdb to the early 2020s). Regarding the research as a whole: Comparing tumors with uninvolved tumor-adjacent lungs, the study looked at the T cell repertoires of hundreds of patients with early-stage NSCLC. The cohort comprised under 250 treatment-naïve NSCLC patients with resected, localized lung tumors. Of the NSCLC patients, around 140 were male and approximately 97 were female, and the mean age was approximately 64 years. General findings and caveats noted by the study authors: Because multi-region sequencing of the tumors was not done, intratumor heterogeneity could not be ruled out. Longer overall survival was associated with higher blood T cell density, whereas shorter survival was associated with higher adjacent-lung clonality. The highest T cell clonality was observed in uninvolved tumor-adjacent lung, where clonality exceeded that of tumor, suggesting that antigenic responses were more focused in uninvolved tumor-adjacent lung. Because the study design was exploratory, TCR variables were selected using unadjusted p-values without false-discovery rate correction. Of the top 100 tumor clones, a median of roughly 56 were detected in paired uninvolved adjacent lung; 28 were also among that lung's top 100.

At diagnosis, peripheral blood, uninvolved tumor-adjacent lung and tumor were collected and stored as a combination of fresh-frozen and FFPE material. Blood samples were analyzed as peripheral blood mononuclear cells for TCR repertoire profiling. The sample here was peripheral blood, taken before any cancer treatment. The V and J genes are TRBV29-1 and TRBJ2-3, with a tentative D gene TRBD1 over 6 matching bases. This TCR was sampled from a female donor at least 60 years old with stage I lung adenocarcinoma. Read as DNA, the sequence is TGCAGCGACCTCAGGGGAGATACGCAGTATTTT. It codes for CSDLRGDTQYF.